This paragraph covers one T cell receptor (beta chain) sequence. Its antigen is unidentified. This specimen comes from a study of vaccination effects on CD4 cells after COVID-19. Study results and caveats: Small numbers of convalescent patients limited the study. It also lacked early post-infection timepoints.

Germline V gives CDR1 SGHTA, CDR2 FQGTGA. Trimming cost V 2 bases and J 8 bases, with 13 bases left between them. The CDR3 runs to 14 residues. Antigen-specific CD4+ T cells were expanded with viral peptide pools in the ViraFEST assay before sequencing. CD4+ T cell isolation took place after more than eight days of culture. Each participant was administered two doses of either the BNT162b2 or the mRNA-1273 vaccine. In the cultures, half the medium was exchanged for IL-2 medium on days 3 and 7. The data were produced by immunoSEQ multiplex PCR, yet TCRdb's version contains in-frame clones alone and is incomplete. The data show 64,000 or so clones, 60% to 80% seen once.

This chain connects TRBV7-3 to TRBJ2-4, with a weak D call TRBD1 (6 bases). Sequencing used CD4+ T cells from PBMCs cultured with HCoV-OC43 spike peptides, obtained after COVID-19 vaccination. The subset denotes: HCoV-OC43 spike overlapping peptide pool stimulation. The TCR sequence derives from a human donor who received a COVID-19 vaccine. In DNA form, the CDR3 reads TGTGCCAGCAGCTTACAGGGCAGGGGAGACATTCAGTACTTC. It translates to CASSLQGRGDIQYF.